This TCR beta chain was profiled in a study of cytomegalovirus exposure and HLA in healthy donors. Study context: A later analysis reported the approximately 120 validation repertoires used the same platform as the approximately 700 first-cohort repertoires. Whole-study findings and limits: Diagnosis of cytomegalovirus status made by the classifier reportedly showed high specificity and sensitivity. The investigators catalogued 164 TCR beta chains as cytomegalovirus-associated. For most TCR sequences rarity was the rule, although some public TCRs occurred in many donors.

The table came from immunoSEQ multiplex PCR; TCRdb's copy has only in-frame clones and leaves some out. Of some 150,000 clones listed, 94% are singletons. A note on this clone: The antigen is not known.

The source is a man between 18 and 35 years old in good health and CMV-seropositive. Sequencing was performed on PBMCs.

In nucleotides, the CDR3 is TGCGCCAGCAGCTTCACTAGCGGGAGTAACAATGAGCAGTTCTTC. Encoded protein: CASSFTSGSNNEQFF. V gene TRBV5-1 combines with J gene TRBJ2-1, with 11 bases fitting TRBD2. The V gene's germline CDR1 is SGHRS and CDR2 YFSETQ. The CDR3 contains 15 residues. V lost 2 bases and J lost 5; bases outside the gene matches: 3.